Given below is one T cell receptor (beta chain) in context. Its antigen is as yet unknown. The PCR ran on 60 Vbeta and 13 Jbeta primers. Repertoires were generated with immunoSEQ multiplex PCR, while TCRdb's copy carries only in-frame clones and drops some. The sample carries about 100,000 clones, about 80% recorded once. This record comes from a study of cytomegalovirus exposure and HLA in healthy donors. At the level of the study: Inside one of the first data releases sat around 85 million unique TCRs taken from HLA-typed donors. Notes on the study in general: CMV serostatus was the sole immune exposure data available. The productive fraction for most TCR beta V segments was about 90% or about 30% in an earlier analysis.

The CDR3 loop spans 14 amino acids. CDR1 is MDHEN, CDR2 SYDVKM, per germline. After removal of 7 bases from V and 7 bases from J, the junction contained 11 bases not matched to a gene. The sequence was collected from a man aged 35-49 years in good health and CMV-seronegative. Input material: PBMCs. The chain combines TRBV28 with TRBJ1-2, with 8 bases identical to TRBD1. CDR3 sequence (DNA): TGTGCCAGCATCTTTTCCGGACAGGGAGGTGGCTACACCTTC. Its protein product is CASIFSGQGGGYTF.